This TCR beta chain was obtained from a study of identical twins. This clonotype has at least ten counts. TCRdb processed the 5' RACE reads anew with MiXCR; each CDR3 protein has one entry. The sample consists of 300,000 to 400,000 distinct CDR3 sequences, 9% to 15% of them appearing once. Germline CDR1 SGHDT, CDR2 YYEEEE. The CDR3 length is 12 residues. The ends were cut back, 2 bases at V and 4 bases at J, with 3 bases in the middle. This same sample was also part of a study on yellow fever vaccine responses in identical twins.

The clonotype was recovered from a woman between 18 and 30 years old in good health. V usage is TRBV5-6 and J usage is TRBJ2-2; D is uncertain. The sequenced sample was CD8+ T cells sorted from blood. The CDR3 protein is CASSFVTGELFF. CDR3 DNA sequence: TGTGCCAGCAGCTTCGTCACCGGGGAGCTGTTTTTT.